These 20 T cell receptor beta chains were all obtained from the same sample, sequenced in a study of cytomegalovirus exposure and HLA in healthy donors. 60 Vbeta and 13 Jbeta primers were used in PCR. Data came from immunoSEQ multiplex PCR; TCRdb stores just in-frame clones and leaves some out. The table has 150,000 or so clones, around 73% seen once. The sequenced sample consisted of PBMCs. The receptors derive from a female donor in good health and CMV-seronegative.

The V and J genes are TRBV19 and TRBJ2-3; maybe TRBD1 (7 bases). The germline gives CDR1 LNHDA, CDR2 SQIVND (reference sequence). Trimming took 6 bases from V and 2 from J, leaving 15 bases between them. The CDR3 spans 15 residues. CDR3 region: CASSRGRGVTDTQYF. DNA of the CDR3: TGTGCCAGTAGCCGAGGCAGGGGGGTCACAGATACGCAGTATTTT. Drawing the rest from reference TRBV19 and TRBJ2-3, the complete variable domain is DGGITQSPKYLFRKEGQNVTLSCEQNLNHDAMYWYRQDPGQGLRLIYYSQIVNDFQKGDIAEGYSVSREKKESFPLTVTSAQKNPTAFYLCASSRGRGVTDTQYFGPGTRLTVL.

The chain has TRBV5-1 and TRBJ2-2, with 7 positions matching TRBD2. The trim removed 1 base at V and 2 bases at J, leaving 8 bases unmatched. Germline-derived CDR1 and CDR2 are SGHRS and YFSETQ. The CDR3 is 17 residues long. Here the CDR3 reads CASSLRSSGRNTGELFF. The DNA of the CDR3 is TGCGCCAGCAGCTTGCGGTCTAGCGGAAGAAACACCGGGGAGCTGTTTTTT.

This clone was observed a few times. The rearrangement uses TRBV13 and TRBJ2-2, with D perhaps TRBD1 (6 bases). The CDR3 runs to 16 residues. From germline, CDR1 is PRHDT and CDR2 FYEKMQ (reference sequence). Trimming cost V 5 bases and J 4 bases, with 17 bases left between them. The CDR3 here is CASSPEQGTGTGELFF. The CDR3 DNA reads as TGTGCCAGCAGCCCCGAACAGGGCACGGGCACCGGGGAGCTGTTTTTT.

The chain carries TRBV29-1 and TRBJ2-6, with 8 bases identical to TRBD2. J lost 0 bases, V lost 0 bases, and 7 bases had no gene match. The CDR3 extends over 18 amino acids. CDR1 is SQVTM and CDR2 is ANQGSEA in the germline V gene. The CDR3 region is CSVEDREREFSGANVLTF. The CDR3 DNA is TGCAGCGTTGAAGATAGGGAGCGGGAGTTCTCTGGGGCCAACGTCCTGACTTTC. Using reference TRBV29-1 and TRBJ2-6 for the parts outside the CDR3, the full variable domain is SAVISQKPSRDICQRGTSLTIQCQVDSQVTMMFWYRQQPGQSLTLIATANQGSEATYESGFVIDKFPISRPNLTFSTLTVSNMSPEDSSIYLCSVEDREREFSGANVLTFGAGSRLTVL.

The chain uses TRBV28 and TRBJ2-7; maybe TRBD2 (6 bases). Germline V gene sequence: CDR1 MDHEN, CDR2 SYDVKM. The CDR3 has 15 residues. The V and J ends lost 5 bases and 0 bases respectively, with 14 bases between them. CDR3 nucleotide sequence: TGTGCCAGCAGTCCGTTAGCGGTTAGCTCCTACGAGCAGTACTTC. It yields the protein CASSPLAVSSYEQYF.

The V gene is TRBV30, the J gene TRBJ1-1; D perhaps matches TRBD1 (5 bases). In germline, CDR1 is GTSNPN, CDR2 SVGIG (reference sequence). CDR3 length: 13 residues. Trimming removed 8 bases from V and 1 base from J, with 14 bases in between. The DNA of the CDR3 is TGTGCCCGAGGGGAGGGACCGAACACTGAAGCTTTCTTT. It yields the protein CARGEGPNTEAFF. The full variable domain, completed using reference TRBV30 and TRBJ1-1, is SQTIHQWPATLVQPVGSPLSLECTVEGTSNPNLYWYRQAAGRGLQLLFYSVGIGQISSEVPQNLSASRPQDRQFILSSKKLLLSDSGFYLCARGEGPNTEAFFGQGTRLTVV.

The chain joins TRBV2 to TRBJ1-4, with D unclear. CDR3 size: 13 residues. CDR1 SNHLY and CDR2 FYNNEI come from the germline V gene. V was trimmed by 7 bases and J by 7 bases, leaving 13 bases between them. This CDR3 is CASTPPPREKLFF. DNA of the CDR3: TGTGCCAGCACCCCCCCGCCGCGTGAAAAACTGTTTTTT.

V and J are TRBV7-3 and TRBJ2-3, with TRBD2 as a possible D gene (5 bases). V was cut by 3 bases and J by 4 bases, with 8 bases left in between. The CDR3 has 13 residues. CDR1 is SGHTA and CDR2 is FQGTGA in the germline V gene. The CDR3: CASSFGNSDTQYF. CDR3 sequence (DNA): TGTGCCAGCAGCTTCGGGAATTCAGATACGCAGTATTTT.

The chain is built from TRBV29-1 and TRBJ2-7, with D tentatively TRBD1 (6 bases). Trimming shortened V by 4 bases and J by 4 bases, and 14 bases separated the two germline ends. Germline V lookup: CDR1 SQVTM, CDR2 ANQGSEA. The CDR3 consists of 13 residues. The CDR3 sequence: CSVARTDVYEQYF. DNA for the CDR3: TGCAGCGTTGCCCGGACAGATGTTTACGAGCAGTACTTC.

The chain has TRBV5-1 and TRBJ2-3, with 8 bases aligning to TRBD1. V lost 3 bases, J lost 4 bases, and 1 base stayed unmatched. The CDR3 loop spans 13 amino acids. Germline CDR1 SGHRS, CDR2 YFSETQ. The CDR3 spells CASSSGGPDTQYF. For the CDR3, the DNA is TGCGCCAGCAGCTCAGGGGGCCCAGATACGCAGTATTTT.

This clone was detected a few times. This chain uses TRBV7-9 with TRBJ1-1; 7 nucleotides align to TRBD1. The length of the CDR3 is 16 residues. After removal of 5 bases from V and 1 base from J, the junction contained 10 bases not matched to a gene. The germline V gene has CDR1 SEHNR and CDR2 FQNEAQ (reference sequence). As DNA, the CDR3 is TGTGCCAGCAGCCCAGCCGCAGGACAGGAGAACACTGAAGCTTTCTTT. Encoded protein: CASSPAAGQENTEAFF.

This chain's CDR3 is CASSPQGAIYEQYF. CDR3 DNA: TGTGCCAGCAGCCCTCAGGGGGCGATCTACGAGCAGTACTTC. The V call is TRBV9, the J call TRBJ2-7; 8 positions match TRBD1. Looked up from germline, CDR1 is SGDLS and CDR2 is YYNGEE. The length of the CDR3 is 14 residues. With 4 bases clipped from V and 3 bases from J, the junction kept 6 bases outside the gene matches.

V usage is TRBV14 and J usage is TRBJ2-1; tentatively, D is TRBD1 (6 bases). Germline CDR1 and CDR2: SGHDN and FVKESK. This CDR3 is 15 amino acids long. Trimming pared 4 bases from V and 6 bases from J, leaving 16 bases between. This CDR3 is CASSPNRALSNEQFF. The CDR3, as DNA: TGTGCCAGCAGCCCTAACAGGGCTCTATCCAATGAGCAGTTCTTC. Complete variable domain (other parts from reference TRBV14 and TRBJ2-1): EAGVTQFPSHSVIEKGQTVTLRCDPISGHDNLYWYRRVMGKEIKFLLHFVKESKQDESGMPNNRFLAERTGGTYSTLKVQPAELEDSGVYFCASSPNRALSNEQFFGPGTRLTVL.

This clone has only one observation. The chain joins TRBV19 to TRBJ2-5, with 11 bases lining up with TRBD2. J lost 5 bases, V lost 7 bases, and 12 bases had no gene match. CDR1 and CDR2 from the germline V gene are LNHDA and SQIVND (reference sequence). CDR3 size: 16 residues. This CDR3 is CASTGRASGRKETQYF. The CDR3 coding sequence is TGTGCCAGTACGGGCAGGGCTAGCGGGAGGAAGGAGACCCAGTACTTC.

This rearrangement joins TRBV2 to TRBJ1-3; weak D call: TRBD1 (6 bases). This CDR3 contains 16 residues. Germline assignment: CDR1 SNHLY and CDR2 FYNNEI. Between the trimmed V and J ends, which lost 8 bases and 1 base, there was a span of 18 bases. CDR3: CASLPGQQGSGNTIYF. The CDR3 DNA is TGTGCCAGCTTACCTGGACAGCAAGGTTCTGGAAACACCATATATTTT. The variable domain in full, completed from reference TRBV2 and TRBJ1-3, reads EPEVTQTPSHQVTQMGQEVILRCVPISNHLYFYWYRQILGQKVEFLVSFYNNEISEKSEIFDDQFSVERPDGSNFTLKIRSTKLEDSAMYFCASLPGQQGSGNTIYFGEGSWLTVV.

Comment on this clone: The identical CDR3 is also encoded by other nucleotide sequences in the sample. The rearrangement joins TRBV19 to TRBJ1-4, with D possibly being TRBD1 (6 bases). Germline CDR1 and CDR2: LNHDA and SQIVND (reference sequence). The V end was cut by 6 bases, the J end by 8 bases, with 19 bases between. CDR3 size: 15 residues. The CDR3 region has the DNA TGTGCCAGTAGCACGACAGGATGGGGGATCGAAAAACTGTTTTTT. Translation gives CASSTTGWGIEKLFF.

The chain employs TRBV5-4 and TRBJ2-3, with TRBD1 as a possible D gene (6 bases). V lost 4 bases, J lost 6 bases, and 9 bases lay in between. The CDR3 length is 12 residues. Germline V gene data show CDR1 as SGHNT and CDR2 as YYREEE (reference sequence). The CDR3 protein is CASSVQGDTQYF. CDR3 DNA sequence: TGTGCCAGCAGCGTCCAGGGGGATACGCAGTATTTT.

V gene TRBV19 combines with J gene TRBJ1-1, with 10 bases matching TRBD1. Trimming removed 6 bases from V and 5 bases from J; junction bases left unmatched: 9. The CDR3 extends over 15 amino acids. CDR1 and CDR2 from the germline V gene are LNHDA and SQIVND (reference sequence). CDR3 nucleotide sequence: TGTGCCAGTAGAAAATCGACAGGGGGCTGGACTGAAGCTTTCTTT. Amino acids: CASRKSTGGWTEAFF.

The V call is TRBV14, the J call TRBJ1-4; 12 bases map to TRBD1. CDR1 and CDR2 (germline): SGHDN, FVKESK. The V segment lost 5 bases and the J segment 7 bases; nucleotides outside the gene matches: 5. The length of the CDR3 is 15 residues. This CDR3 is CASSTTGQGAEKLFF. DNA of the CDR3: TGTGCCAGCAGCACGACGGGACAGGGGGCTGAAAAACTGTTTTTT.

The chain is built from TRBV9 and TRBJ2-1; 12 bases map to TRBD2. In germline, CDR1 is SGDLS, CDR2 YYNGEE. The V gene end was trimmed by 8 bases and the J gene end by 7 bases; junction bases not matched to a gene: 10. The CDR3 is 15 residues long. The CDR3 is CASSLLAGGRNEQFF. The CDR3 bases are TGTGCCAGTTCCCTTCTAGCGGGAGGGAGGAATGAGCAGTTCTTC.